This T cell receptor beta chain was sequenced for a study of blood T cell repertoires in COVID-19. Study summary: Nucleic acid was either cDNA or gDNA, and it came from T cells, B-cell-depleted T cells, or PBMCs.

This clone was observed a single time. In the original workflow: Reference gene primer amplification yielded estimated nucleated cell counts. Only in-frame clones appear in the TCRdb table, and some are missing; sequencing was by immunoSEQ multiplex PCR. That table gives V, J and clone size, and the DNA gave D and trimming. The table records under 350,000 clones, 89% of them present only once. V lost 9 bases, J lost 4 bases, and 17 bases stayed unmatched. Germline V gene sequence: CDR1 LNHDA, CDR2 SQIVND (reference sequence). The CDR3 has 17 amino acids. Seattle enrolled patients during active infection and tracked them longitudinally.

This receptor was obtained from a woman aged 25-40 years with COVID-19, enrolled during active disease. What was sequenced was peripheral blood. This chain uses TRBV19 with TRBJ2-5; 10 bases fit TRBD2. Here the CDR3 reads CARGLAGDQRARETQYF. CDR3 bases: TGTGCCAGGGGTCTAGCGGGGGACCAACGCGCTAGAGAGACCCAGTACTTC.